The 28 T cell receptor beta chains presented below share a single source sample, sequenced in a study of T cells in Graves' hyperthyroidism and ophthalmopathy (dated by TCRdb to the late 2010s). Library generation was performed with multiplex PCR. The sample was run on an Illumina HiSeq 2000. TCR beta CDR3 regions were amplified from RNA transcripts. The TCR CDR3 was subjected to a first round of RT-PCR using the HTBI primer set and the Qiagen OneStep RT-PCR kit. Using fastp at Q25 and MiXCR, TCRdb reprocessed the public reads and kept productive beta chains. Rows merge per CDR3 protein into single entries with the most common DNA and genes. For this sample there are about 560,000 distinct CDR3 sequences; around a sixth appear just once. Around 7.3% of the sample is in the top ten clones. Sequencing input: blood. Receptors were obtained from a woman aged 30 to 39 with Graves' hyperthyroidism.

This clonotype was recorded many times. This chain links TRBV24-1 with TRBJ2-5; the D call may be TRBD1 or TRBD2 (6 bases each). Germline CDR1 reads KGHDR; CDR2 reads SFDVKD. This CDR3 has 15 residues. Trimming shortened V by 5 bases and J by 2 bases, and 14 bases separated the two germline ends. The CDR3 nucleotides are TGTGCCACCAGTGGGGACGGGGGCTGGCAAGAGACCCAGTACTTC. Amino acid sequence: CATSGDGGWQETQYF.

V and J are TRBV6-1 and TRBJ2-4, with TRBD1 as a possible D gene (7 bases). CDR3 length: 13 amino acids. Germline V gene lookup returns CDR1 MNHNS and CDR2 SASEGT. V was shortened by 8 bases and J by 15 bases, with 23 bases between the two germline ends. CDR3: CASRSGGNPQVYF. The CDR3, as DNA: TGTGCCAGCCGATCAGGGGGGAACCCTCAGGTGTACTTC.

A word on this clonotype: Since a much larger clone is just one base distant, this may be a read error. The chain uses TRBV27 and TRBJ1-5; D is unclear. The CDR3 contains 14 residues. Germline CDR1 reads MNHEY; CDR2 reads SMNVEV (reference sequence). Trimming took off 0 bases at V and 2 bases at J, with 5 bases between the two ends. The CDR3 sequence is CASSLSHGNQPQHF. As DNA, the CDR3 is TGTGCCAGCAGTTTATCCCACGGCAATCAGCCCCAGCATTTT.

This clonotype has a count of ten or more. The gene calls are TRBV24-1 and TRBJ2-7; 9 bases line up with TRBD1. This CDR3 spans 15 amino acids. With V trimmed by 6 bases and J by 2 bases, 7 bases remained unmatched. The germline V gene encodes CDR1 KGHDR and CDR2 SFDVKD. The CDR3 loop is CATSPTGTGTYEQYF. For the CDR3, the DNA is TGTGCCACCAGTCCTACCGGGACAGGGACCTACGAGCAGTACTTC.

At least ten counts were recorded for this clonotype. The gene calls are TRBV27 and TRBJ2-1, with TRBD2 matching over 10 bases. Germline V gene sequence: CDR1 MNHEY, CDR2 SMNVEV (reference sequence). After removal of 5 bases from V and 7 bases from J, the junction contained 8 bases not matched to a gene. The CDR3 consists of 15 residues. The CDR3 here is CASSKGTSVRNEQFF. The CDR3 DNA reads as TGTGCCAGCAGTAAGGGGACTAGCGTACGAAATGAGCAGTTCTTC.

Many counts were recorded for this clonotype. The chain recombines TRBV15 with TRBJ1-1; tentatively, D is TRBD1 (5 bases). CDR3 size: 14 residues. Germline assignment: CDR1 LNHNV and CDR2 YYDKDF (reference sequence). The V gene lost 0 bases and the J gene lost 3 bases, with 8 bases spanning the gap. The DNA of the CDR3 is TGTGCCACCAGCAGAGATACAGGAGACACTGAAGCTTTCTTT. Amino acid sequence: CATSRDTGDTEAFF.

This clonotype was picked up many times. The chain links TRBV20-1 to TRBJ1-5; TRBD1 aligns across 8 bases. Trimming took 5 bases from V and 8 from J; bases not matched to a gene: 8. In germline, CDR1 is DFQATT, CDR2 SNEGSKA (reference sequence). The CDR3 is made up of 13 amino acids. CDR3 DNA sequence: TGCAGTGCTCGTAAACAGGGGGAAGAGCCCCAGCATTTT. Its translation is CSARKQGEEPQHF.

This clonotype was counted many times. The genes are TRBV13 and TRBJ2-7; a weak D match, TRBD2 (6 bases). V lost 5 bases and J lost 6, with 17 bases in between. From germline, CDR1 is PRHDT and CDR2 FYEKMQ (reference sequence). The CDR3 loop spans 14 amino acids. The CDR3, as DNA: TGTGCCAGCAGCCGCGGGGAAGGGATCGGCGAGCAGTACTTC. The encoded protein is CASSRGEGIGEQYF. Full variable domain (rest looked up from reference TRBV13 and TRBJ2-7): AAGVIQSPRHLIKEKRETATLKCYPIPRHDTVYWYQQGPGQDPQFLISFYEKMQSDKGSIPDRFSAQQFSDYHSELNMSSLELGDSALYFCASSRGEGIGEQYFGPGTRLTVT.

The chain uses TRBV29-1 and TRBJ1-1; unclear D gene. Germline CDR1 is SQVTM and CDR2 is ANQGSEA. V lost 6 bases, J lost 1 base, and 12 bases lay in between. The CDR3 is 13 residues long. CDR3 in DNA: TGCAGCGTCGGGTCGACTACGAACACTGAAGCTTTCTTT. Its translation is CSVGSTTNTEAFF.

This clonotype was seen repeatedly, ten times or more. The rearrangement uses TRBV6-1 and TRBJ2-2; D unresolved. CDR1 and CDR2 from the germline V gene are MNHNS and SASEGT. The CDR3 is 14 residues long. Trimming took 10 bases from V and 0 from J, leaving 12 bases between them. This CDR3 is CATRRRTNTGELFF. The DNA of the CDR3 is TGTGCCACCCGCCGCAGAACGAACACCGGGGAGCTGTTTTTT.

This clonotype appeared a few times. The rearrangement joins TRBV20-1 to TRBJ1-5; weak D call: TRBD1 (6 bases). The CDR3 consists of 14 residues. V lost 4 bases and J lost 0, with 10 bases in between. Germline CDR1 and CDR2: DFQATT and SNEGSKA (reference sequence). Here the CDR3 reads CSAIGGASNQPQHF. CDR3 sequence (DNA): TGCAGTGCTATAGGGGGGGCTAGCAATCAGCCCCAGCATTTT.

This clonotype was seen repeatedly, ten times or more. V and J are TRBV28 and TRBJ2-7, with 8 bases identical to TRBD2. CDR1 MDHEN and CDR2 SYDVKM come from the germline V gene. CDR3 length: 15 amino acids. V lost 5 bases to trimming and J lost 0 bases; unmatched junction nucleotides: 6. CDR3 in amino acids: CASSPQRGLSYEQYF. The CDR3 DNA sequence: TGTGCCAGCAGTCCCCAGCGGGGGCTCTCCTACGAGCAGTACTTC.

This clonotype was observed at least ten times. The chain carries TRBV7-8 and TRBJ1-1, with D possibly TRBD1 on 5 matching bases. This CDR3 has 14 amino acids. V lost 0 bases and J 7 bases, leaving 12 bases between the germline ends. CDR1 is SGHVS and CDR2 is FQNEAQ in the germline V gene. The chain's CDR3 is CASSLAITGGEAFF. The CDR3 DNA sequence: TGTGCCAGCAGCTTAGCCATAACCGGGGGTGAAGCTTTCTTT.

This clonotype was seen more than once but under ten times. This chain uses TRBV5-1 with TRBJ2-3; TRBD2 matches at 14 bases. With 2 bases clipped from V and 4 bases from J, the junction kept 12 bases outside the gene matches. The CDR3 sequence is 19 residues long. Germline V lookup: CDR1 SGHRS, CDR2 YFSETQ. The CDR3 region is CASSFGPGLAGDRADTQYF. In DNA, the CDR3 is TGCGCCAGCAGCTTCGGCCCGGGACTAGCGGGAGATCGTGCAGATACGCAGTATTTT.

This clonotype has ten or more counts. The V call is TRBV3-1, the J call TRBJ2-3, with 8 bases matching TRBD2. V lost 2 bases to trimming and J lost 1 base; unmatched junction nucleotides: 11. CDR1 is LGHDT, CDR2 YNNKEL, per germline (reference sequence). This CDR3 is 18 amino acids long. Here the CDR3 reads CASSQYALAGTGTDTQYF. The CDR3 bases are TGTGCCAGCAGCCAATATGCGTTAGCGGGAACCGGCACAGATACGCAGTATTTT.

The chain couples TRBV18 to TRBJ2-1, with 10 nucleotides matching TRBD2. J lost 10 bases, V lost 1 base, and 4 bases had no gene match. Germline V gene sequence: CDR1 KGHSH, CDR2 LQKENI. The CDR3 runs to 14 residues. This CDR3 reads CASSPRTSGEEQFF. CDR3 sequence (DNA): TGTGCCAGCTCACCACGGACTAGCGGCGAAGAGCAGTTCTTC.

This chain joins TRBV5-5 and TRBJ2-2; 14 bases map to TRBD2. The CDR3 consists of 17 residues. J was trimmed by 4 bases and V by 2 bases; bases with no gene match: 4. Germline loops: CDR1 SGHKS, CDR2 YYEKEE (reference sequence). DNA of the CDR3: TGTGCCAGCAGCTTTACCGGGACTAGCGGGGGCACCGGGGAGCTGTTTTTT. Encoded protein: CASSFTGTSGGTGELFF.

The rearrangement uses TRBV24-1 and TRBJ2-2; 8 bases agree with TRBD1. The V gene end was trimmed by 7 bases and the J gene end by 5 bases; junction bases not matched to a gene: 8. This CDR3 comprises 15 residues. In germline, CDR1 is KGHDR, CDR2 SFDVKD. The CDR3 DNA is TGTGCCACCAGCGTTGACAGGGGAAGAACCGGGGAGCTGTTTTTT. Its translation: CATSVDRGRTGELFF.

The rearrangement joins TRBV19 to TRBJ2-3; possible D gene TRBD1, 5 bases. Germline values: CDR1 LNHDA, CDR2 SQIVND (reference sequence). The CDR3 covers 13 residues. Trimming cost V 4 bases and J 5 bases, with 10 bases left between them. Written as DNA, the CDR3 is TGTGCCAGTAGTAAGCCAGGGATAGATACGCAGTATTTT. Amino acids: CASSKPGIDTQYF.

The V gene is TRBV5-4, the J gene TRBJ1-3; no clear D. With 2 bases removed from V and 0 bases from J, the gap between germline ends came to 9 bases. The CDR3 extends over 15 amino acids. Germline assignment: CDR1 SGHNT and CDR2 YYREEE (reference sequence). This CDR3 is CASSFWGPSGNTIYF. CDR3 DNA: TGTGCCAGCAGCTTCTGGGGTCCCTCTGGAAACACCATATATTTT. Together with reference TRBV5-4 and TRBJ1-3, the CDR3 gives the full variable domain: ETGVTQSPTHLIKTRGQQVTLRCSSQSGHNTVSWYQQALGQGPQFIFQYYREEENGRGNFPPRFSGLQFPNYSSELNVNALELDDSALYLCASSFWGPSGNTIYFGEGSWLTVV.

The chain combines TRBV24-1 with TRBJ1-2; D may be TRBD1 (5 bases). The germline V gene has CDR1 KGHDR and CDR2 SFDVKD. The V end lost 7 bases, the J end lost 1 base, and 6 bases lay between the germline ends. The length of the CDR3 is 12 residues. CDR3 nucleotides: TGTGCCACCAGCGACAGTAACTATGGCTACACCTTC. Translation gives CATSDSNYGYTF.

V is TRBV2 and J is TRBJ1-5; the match to TRBD1 covers 8 bases. CDR3 length equals 16 residues. Looked up from germline, CDR1 is SNHLY and CDR2 is FYNNEI. With 9 bases clipped from V and 2 bases from J, the junction kept 12 bases outside the gene matches. CDR3 loop: CARDGGPGQGNQPQHF. CDR3 coding DNA: TGTGCCAGAGATGGGGGCCCGGGACAGGGCAATCAGCCCCAGCATTTT.

The V and J genes are TRBV6-1 and TRBJ2-7; the D gene is possibly TRBD1 (5 bases). This CDR3 is built from 14 residues. Germline V lookup: CDR1 MNHNS, CDR2 SASEGT. Trimming took off 11 bases at V and 4 bases at J, with 21 bases between the two ends. The CDR3 protein is CASAPGLGAYEQYF. DNA for the CDR3: TGTGCCTCGGCCCCGGGCCTAGGGGCTTACGAGCAGTACTTC.

This clonotype was seen a handful of times. This sequence joins TRBV9 and TRBJ2-2; a possible D gene is TRBD1 (5 bases). Trimming cost V 0 bases and J 3 bases, with 12 bases left between them. The germline gives CDR1 SGDLS, CDR2 YYNGEE. This CDR3 region has 16 residues. The CDR3, as DNA: TGTGCCAGCAGCGTAGGGGGCAGGGCCGACACCGGGGAGCTGTTTTTT. It is translated as CASSVGGRADTGELFF.

A note on this clonotype: Given a much more abundant clone one base away, this may be a read error. The V call is TRBV13, the J call TRBJ2-3; the D is unclear. This CDR3 contains 14 residues. Germline loops: CDR1 PRHDT, CDR2 FYEKMQ (reference sequence). The CDR3 here is CANSLSLDWDTQYF. The CDR3 DNA reads as TGTGCCAACAGCTTAAGCCTCGACTGGGATACGCAGTATTTT. Looking up the rest from reference TRBV13 and TRBJ2-3 gives the full variable domain: AAGVIQSPRHLIKEKRETATLKCYPIPRHDTVYWYQQGPGQDPQFLISFYEKMQSDKGSIPDRFSAQQFSDYHSELNMSSLELGDSALYFCANSLSLDWDTQYFGPGTRLTVL.

This clonotype was found many times. The chain carries TRBV7-2 and TRBJ1-6; D is ambiguous. CDR1 is SGHTA and CDR2 is FQGNSA in the germline V gene. V was cut by 3 bases and J by 5 bases, with 8 bases left in between. This CDR3 is 14 amino acids long. This CDR3 is CASSLNSDNSPLHF. The DNA for the CDR3 is TGTGCCAGCAGCTTGAACAGCGATAATTCACCCCTCCACTTT.

The gene calls are TRBV5-5 and TRBJ1-2; D call uncertain. The germline V and J ends were trimmed by 1 base and 0 bases, with 10 bases remaining between them. Germline V gives CDR1 SGHKS, CDR2 YYEKEE (reference sequence). This CDR3 is 15 amino acids long. Here the CDR3 reads CASSLRAATNYGYTF. In DNA form, the CDR3 reads TGTGCCAGCAGCTTGCGAGCAGCCACTAACTATGGCTACACCTTC.

The chain carries TRBV11-2 and TRBJ2-2, with a possible D match to TRBD2 (6 bases). CDR1 is SGHAT, CDR2 FQNNGV, per germline. The CDR3 contains 14 residues. The ends were cut back, 6 bases at V and 5 bases at J, with 13 bases in the middle. The CDR3 DNA is TGTGCCAGCAGTTCCGTTGGGGGGACCGGGGAGCTGTTTTTT. It encodes CASSSVGGTGELFF. The full variable domain, in which reference TRBV11-2 and TRBJ2-2 provide the parts outside the CDR3, is EAGVAQSPRYKIIEKRQSVAFWCNPISGHATLYWYQQILGQGPKLLIQFQNNGVVDDSQLPKDRFSAERLKGVDSTLKIQPAKLEDSAVYLCASSSVGGTGELFFGEGSRLTVL.